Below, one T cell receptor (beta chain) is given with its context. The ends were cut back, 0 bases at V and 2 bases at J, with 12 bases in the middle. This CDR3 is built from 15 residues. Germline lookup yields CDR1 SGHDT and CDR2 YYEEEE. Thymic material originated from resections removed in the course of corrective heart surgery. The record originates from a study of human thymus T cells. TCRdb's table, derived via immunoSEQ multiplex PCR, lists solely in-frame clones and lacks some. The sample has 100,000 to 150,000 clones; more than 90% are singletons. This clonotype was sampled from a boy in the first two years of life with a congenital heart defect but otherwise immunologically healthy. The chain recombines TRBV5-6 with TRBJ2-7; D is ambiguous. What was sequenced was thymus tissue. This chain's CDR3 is CASSLVPQPPYEQYF. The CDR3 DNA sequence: TGTGCCAGCAGCTTGGTACCTCAACCCCCCTACGAGCAGTACTTC.